A single sample is the source of the 31 T cell receptor beta chains below, sequenced in a study of T-cell memory formation after mild COVID-19. TCRdb recomputed calls from the 5' RACE reads with MiXCR, one row per CDR3 protein. Here the sample spans about 400,000 distinct CDR3 sequences, around 22% being singletons. Sequenced sample: PBMCs or a T cell subset sorted from them (not recorded which). Receptors originate from an adult woman who had mild COVID-19 (a few samples of this study predate the infection). Cell type and time point are not known.

There are a few counts of this clonotype. The chain joins TRBV6-5 to TRBJ1-1; D possibly corresponds to TRBD1 (5 bases). The CDR3 is made up of 14 amino acids. Germline CDR1 is MNHEY and CDR2 is SVGAGI. Trimming pared 5 bases from V and 3 bases from J, leaving 13 bases between. CDR3 sequence: CASSTGGGDTEAFF. CDR3 sequence (DNA): TGTGCCAGCAGTACGGGGGGTGGGGACACTGAAGCTTTCTTT.

This CDR3 is CASSSGQEFETQYF. CDR3 coding DNA: TGCGCCAGCAGCAGCGGACAGGAATTCGAGACCCAGTACTTC. V gene TRBV5-1 combines with J gene TRBJ2-5; 7 bases are a match to TRBD1. The CDR3 runs 14 residues. J lost 5 bases, V lost 4 bases, and 8 bases had no gene match. In germline, CDR1 is SGHRS, CDR2 YFSETQ.

The CDR3 protein is CASSSSGGPHEQFF. The CDR3 DNA reads TGCGCCAGCAGCTCGTCGGGGGGTCCCCATGAGCAGTTCTTC. The V call is TRBV5-1, the J call TRBJ2-1; TRBD2 agrees at 7 bases. V shed 3 bases and J 8 bases; nucleotides not matched to a gene: 8. CDR1 SGHRS and CDR2 YFSETQ come from the germline V gene. This CDR3 has 14 residues.

This clonotype was picked up many times. The rearrangement uses TRBV19 and TRBJ2-2, with TRBD1 identical over 8 bases. Germline CDR1 reads LNHDA; CDR2 reads SQIVND (reference sequence). After removal of 6 bases from V and 5 bases from J, the junction contained 11 bases not matched to a gene. This CDR3 is 16 amino acids long. The CDR3 is CASSPRRTGLTGELFF. CDR3 DNA sequence: TGTGCCAGTAGCCCAAGGAGGACAGGGTTGACCGGGGAGCTGTTTTTT.

This chain uses TRBV18 with TRBJ1-6, with 7 bases matching TRBD1. The germline V gene encodes CDR1 KGHSH and CDR2 LQKENI. The junction had 5 bases not matched to a gene; V was cut back by 1 base and J by 8 bases. This CDR3 contains 15 residues. CDR3 coding DNA: TGTGCCAGCTCACCACAGGGACAGCCAGATTCACCCCTCCACTTT. This sequence encodes CASSPQGQPDSPLHF.

The sample holds a few counts of this clonotype. CDR3 amino acids: CSARSRTSYEQYF. In nucleotides, the CDR3 is TGCAGTGCTAGAAGCAGGACCTCCTACGAGCAGTACTTC. The J gene is TRBJ2-7, the V gene TRBV20-1; D is unclear. The V gene lost 2 bases and the J gene lost 0 bases, with 8 bases spanning the gap. CDR3 length equals 13 residues. CDR1 and CDR2 (germline): DFQATT, SNEGSKA (reference sequence).

In this sample, this clonotype turned up a few times. This chain uses TRBV7-2 with TRBJ1-1; D gene ambiguous. Germline lookup yields CDR1 SGHTA and CDR2 FQGNSA. CDR3 length: 14 residues. V lost 1 base to trimming and J lost 0 bases, with 6 bases between them. CDR3 sequence (DNA): TGTGCCAGCAGCTTAGTGTCCGTGAACACTGAAGCTTTCTTT. Translated, it gives CASSLVSVNTEAFF.

The V call is TRBV11-2, the J call TRBJ2-1, with 12 positions matching TRBD2. The CDR3 is 17 amino acids. Looked up from germline, CDR1 is SGHAT and CDR2 is FQNNGV. J gave up 4 bases and V 2 bases, and 6 bases lay outside the gene matches. The CDR3 reads CASSLLTSGGYYNEQFF. The CDR3 bases are TGTGCCAGCAGCTTACTAACTAGCGGGGGGTATTACAATGAGCAGTTCTTC.

This sequence joins TRBV9 and TRBJ1-1, with a possible D match to TRBD1 (5 bases). The CDR3 length is 13 residues. The ends were cut back, 0 bases at V and 6 bases at J, with 9 bases in the middle. Germline loops: CDR1 SGDLS, CDR2 YYNGEE. The CDR3 protein is CASSVGGVPEAFF. For the CDR3, the DNA is TGTGCCAGCAGCGTAGGGGGGGTCCCTGAAGCTTTCTTT.

There are a few counts of this clonotype. The rearrangement links TRBV12-3 or TRBV12-4 to TRBJ2-7, with a tentative D call TRBD1 (5 bases). CDR3 length: 14 residues. V gave up 10 bases and J gave up 2 bases, with 18 bases separating them. CDR3 sequence: CATHRTGDPYEQYF. DNA for the CDR3: TGTGCCACTCACCGAACAGGAGACCCCTACGAGCAGTACTTC.

This clonotype occurred a few times. The chain joins TRBV7-2 to TRBJ2-7; 9 bases line up with TRBD1. Trimming cost V 5 bases and J 2 bases; bases outside gene matches: 10. CDR3 size: 16 residues. Germline-derived CDR1 and CDR2 are SGHTA and FQGNSA. The CDR3 sequence is CASSPSPGTGPYEQYF. The CDR3 coding sequence is TGTGCCAGCAGCCCCAGTCCCGGGACAGGGCCCTACGAGCAGTACTTC.

This clonotype was detected a few times. The chain uses TRBV7-8 and TRBJ2-7; the match to TRBD2 covers 9 bases. The V gene end was trimmed by 7 bases and the J gene end by 0 bases; junction bases not matched to a gene: 7. The CDR3 consists of 15 residues. Looked up from germline, CDR1 is SGHVS and CDR2 is FQNEAQ. In nucleotides, the CDR3 is TGTGCCAGCACCTTTGCGGGAGGGTCCTCCTACGAGCAGTACTTC. It specifies CASTFAGGSSYEQYF. Full variable domain (missing parts from reference TRBV7-8 and TRBJ2-7): GAGVSQSPRYKVAKRGQDVALRCDPISGHVSLFWYQQALGQGPEFLTYFQNEAQLDKSGLPSDRFFAERPEGSVSTLKIQRTQQEDSAVYLCASTFAGGSSYEQYFGPGTRLTVT.

This clonotype was observed a few times. This sequence joins TRBV18 and TRBJ2-1, with D possibly being TRBD1 or TRBD2 (5 bases each). This CDR3 is 15 amino acids long. Germline CDR1 and CDR2: KGHSH and LQKENI. V was clipped by 3 bases and J by 5 bases, with 14 bases between them. The CDR3 loop reads CASSPRVGANNEQFF. The CDR3 bases are TGTGCCAGCTCACCGCGGGTAGGGGCGAACAATGAGCAGTTCTTC.

The chain joins TRBV4-3 to TRBJ2-7, with TRBD2 matching over 8 bases. The CDR3 has 15 residues. J lost 7 bases, V lost 2 bases, and 10 bases had no gene match. Germline V lookup: CDR1 LGHNA, CDR2 YSLEER. This chain's CDR3 is CASSQIWSGSLEQYF. The CDR3 nucleotides read TGCGCCAGCAGCCAAATATGGAGCGGGAGCCTTGAGCAGTACTTC.

This chain uses TRBV10-3 with TRBJ2-1; D is uncertain. Per germline, CDR1 ENHRY and CDR2 SYGVKD. Between the trimmed V and J ends, which lost 8 bases and 0 bases, there was a span of 20 bases. The CDR3 sequence is 17 residues long. CDR3 sequence (DNA): TGTGCCATCGCTGGGTGGAGCGTCCGAAGCTCCTACAATGAGCAGTTCTTC. It is translated as CAIAGWSVRSSYNEQFF.

J is TRBJ1-6 and V is TRBV6-2 or TRBV6-3; D call uncertain. The CDR3 spans 14 residues. The germline V gene encodes CDR1 MNHEY and CDR2 SVGEGT. Trimming shortened V by 6 bases and J by 9 bases, and 15 bases separated the two germline ends. The CDR3 here is CASRPDGRISPLHF. DNA for the CDR3: TGTGCCAGCAGACCGGACGGACGGATTTCACCCCTCCACTTT.

This clonotype turned up a few times. CDR3 bases: TGTGCCAGCAGTCCCGTACCCCCCGGACGGTTGAACACTGAAGCTTTCTTT. This encodes CASSPVPPGRLNTEAFF. V and J are TRBV12-3 or TRBV12-4 and TRBJ1-1; D is undetermined. This CDR3 is built from 17 residues. The V gene lost 5 bases and the J gene lost 0 bases, with 19 bases spanning the gap.

The chain carries TRBV24-1 and TRBJ2-3; D unresolved. The V gene's germline CDR1 is KGHDR and CDR2 SFDVKD. CDR3 length equals 14 residues. Deletions cut 0 bases from V and 2 bases from J, with 5 bases between. CDR3 nucleotides: TGTGCCACCAGTGATTTGGACTTCACAGATACGCAGTATTTT. Translation: CATSDLDFTDTQYF.

The V and J genes are TRBV4-3 and TRBJ2-7; 8 bases agree with TRBD2. Looked up from germline, CDR1 is LGHNA and CDR2 is YSLEER. The CDR3 loop spans 16 amino acids. V trimming: 0 bases; J trimming: 2 bases; junction bases outside the gene matches: 6. The CDR3 is CASSQEISGATYEQYF. CDR3 in DNA: TGCGCCAGCAGCCAAGAGATTAGCGGGGCGACCTACGAGCAGTACTTC.

The table lists this clonotype with a few counts. The gene calls are TRBV11-3 and TRBJ2-1, with 9 positions matching TRBD2. The length of the CDR3 is 17 residues. In germline, CDR1 is SGHNT, CDR2 YENEEA. The V segment lost 2 bases and the J segment 4 bases; nucleotides outside the gene matches: 9. This chain's CDR3 is CASSLLAGLNRYNEQFF. The CDR3 DNA sequence: TGTGCCAGCAGCTTACTAGCGGGGCTGAACAGGTACAATGAGCAGTTCTTC.

The chain has TRBV30 and TRBJ1-4, with 8 positions matching TRBD1. The CDR3 length is 13 residues. Germline-derived CDR1 and CDR2 are GTSNPN and SVGIG (reference sequence). J was trimmed by 7 bases and V by 6 bases; bases with no gene match: 7. CDR3 sequence: CACWDRSGEKLFF. For the CDR3, the DNA is TGTGCCTGTTGGGACAGGTCAGGTGAAAAACTGTTTTTT.

This clonotype was recorded at least ten times. The chain links TRBV12-3 or TRBV12-4 to TRBJ2-7; either TRBD1 or TRBD2 may fit D (6 bases each). This CDR3 is built from 12 residues. V dropped 6 bases and J dropped 5 bases, with 11 bases sitting between them. The CDR3 protein is CASSPRGHEQYF. CDR3 bases: TGTGCCAGCAGCCCACGGGGGCACGAGCAGTACTTC.

There are a few counts of this clonotype. The chain is built from TRBV20-1 and TRBJ1-6; 7 nucleotides align to TRBD1. This CDR3 has 16 residues. Trimming at V came to 3 bases and at J to 9 bases, leaving 14 bases not matched to a gene. The germline V gene encodes CDR1 DFQATT and CDR2 SNEGSKA (reference sequence). CDR3 sequence (DNA): TGCAGTGCTAGGAAAGGGTTACAGGGGCGGGGTTCACCCCTCCACTTT. This gives the protein CSARKGLQGRGSPLHF.

The chain has TRBV9 and TRBJ2-3, with TRBD2 identical over 13 bases. The CDR3 covers 18 residues. CDR1 and CDR2 (germline): SGDLS, YYNGEE. Germline trimming cut 3 bases from V and 4 bases from J; bases unmatched to any gene: 11. Written as DNA, the CDR3 is TGTGCCAGCAGCGCCGGACTAGCGGGGGTTTTCGGGGCAGATACGCAGTATTTT. Its translation: CASSAGLAGVFGADTQYF.

Only a few counts were recorded for this clonotype. The chain joins TRBV7-2 to TRBJ2-3; tentative D call: TRBD1 (6 bases). Looked up from germline, CDR1 is SGHTA and CDR2 is FQGNSA. The ends were cut back, 5 bases at V and 1 base at J, with 10 bases in the middle. The CDR3 has 14 amino acids. The CDR3 DNA reads as TGTGCCAGCAGCATGTACAGGGGCACAGATACGCAGTATTTT. Translated: CASSMYRGTDTQYF.

This chain uses TRBV6-2 or TRBV6-3 with TRBJ2-7, with 7 positions matching TRBD1. The CDR3 is 14 residues long. After removal of 8 bases from V and 5 bases from J, the junction contained 12 bases not matched to a gene. The germline CDR1 and CDR2 sequences are MNHEY and SVGEGT. Written as DNA, the CDR3 is TGTGCCAGCGATCCTACAGGGGCCGCCAACGAGCAGTACTTC. It yields the protein CASDPTGAANEQYF.

V gene TRBV20-1 combines with J gene TRBJ1-4; D gene ambiguous. Germline V gene lookup returns CDR1 DFQATT and CDR2 SNEGSKA (reference sequence). Trimming left V 6 bases short and J 3 bases short, with 17 bases between. The CDR3 length is 15 residues. The CDR3 here is CSAPKAPAPNEKLFF. The CDR3 coding sequence is TGCAGTGCCCCCAAGGCCCCGGCCCCTAATGAAAAACTGTTTTTT.

This sequence joins TRBV18 and TRBJ2-3; perhaps TRBD2 as D (6 bases). CDR3 length equals 15 residues. The germline V gene encodes CDR1 KGHSH and CDR2 LQKENI. V gave up 8 bases and J gave up 5 bases, with 20 bases separating them. CDR3 sequence: CASPLEGGIGDTQYF. The CDR3 DNA is TGTGCCAGCCCATTAGAGGGCGGGATAGGAGATACGCAGTATTTT.

This rearrangement joins TRBV2 to TRBJ2-6; D is ambiguous. V was shortened by 3 bases and J by 4 bases, with 13 bases between the two germline ends. The germline CDR1 and CDR2 sequences are SNHLY and FYNNEI. The CDR3 loop spans 16 amino acids. CDR3 DNA sequence: TGTGCCAGCAGTGAGAGGCAGGCTCCCGGGGCCAACGTCCTGACTTTC. Its protein product is CASSERQAPGANVLTF.

This clonotype was seen ten or more times. V is TRBV4-2 and J is TRBJ2-2; D ambiguous. From germline, CDR1 is LGHNA and CDR2 YNFKEQ. The CDR3 spans 16 residues. Trimming stripped 0 bases from V and 7 bases from J, with 15 bases between. CDR3 residues: CASSQEFPPYDGELFF. CDR3 nucleotide sequence: TGTGCCAGCAGCCAAGAATTCCCCCCATATGACGGGGAGCTGTTTTTT.

This clonotype was picked up a small number of times. The chain joins TRBV4-1 to TRBJ1-1; D not certain. The CDR3 contains 16 residues. Trimming took 1 base from V and 3 from J, leaving 15 bases between them. Germline V lookup: CDR1 MGHRA, CDR2 YSYEKL. CDR3 sequence reads: CASSQARQLLDTEAFF. The DNA for the CDR3 is TGCGCCAGCAGCCAAGCGCGGCAGTTGTTGGACACTGAAGCTTTCTTT.